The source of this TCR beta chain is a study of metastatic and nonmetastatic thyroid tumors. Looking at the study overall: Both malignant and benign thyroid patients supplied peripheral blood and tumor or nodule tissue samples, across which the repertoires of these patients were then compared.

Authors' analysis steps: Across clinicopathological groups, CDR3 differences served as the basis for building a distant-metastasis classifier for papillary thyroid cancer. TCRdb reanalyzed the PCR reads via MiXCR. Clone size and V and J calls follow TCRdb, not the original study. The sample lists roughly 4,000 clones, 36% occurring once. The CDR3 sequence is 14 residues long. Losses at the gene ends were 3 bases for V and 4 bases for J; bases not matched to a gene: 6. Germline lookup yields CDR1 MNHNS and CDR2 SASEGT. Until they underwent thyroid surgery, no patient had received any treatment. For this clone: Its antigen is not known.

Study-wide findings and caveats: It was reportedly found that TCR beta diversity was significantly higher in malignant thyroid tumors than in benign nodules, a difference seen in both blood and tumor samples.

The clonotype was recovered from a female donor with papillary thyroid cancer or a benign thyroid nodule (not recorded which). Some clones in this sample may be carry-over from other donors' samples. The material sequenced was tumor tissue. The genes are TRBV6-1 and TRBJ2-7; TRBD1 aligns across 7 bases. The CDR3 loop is CASSDLDRRYEQYF. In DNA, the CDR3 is TGTGCCAGCAGTGACTTGGACAGGAGATACGAGCAGTACTTC.